These 28 T cell receptor beta chains were all obtained from the same sample, sequenced in a study of beta chain features in type 1 diabetes. Expressed TCRB transcripts got sequenced, as all isolated RNA was reverse transcribed. Profiled with immunoSEQ multiplex PCR; TCRdb holds only in-frame clones, not every one. Of under 350,000 clones listed, under 8.5% are singletons. Sample: central memory CD4+ T cells from blood. The receptors were sampled from a woman aged 18-35 years in good health.

This clone has a handful of counts. The chain links TRBV10-3 to TRBJ1-2; 11 bases are a match to TRBD1. V gave up 6 bases and J gave up 7 bases; unmatched junction bases: 7. The CDR3 has 14 residues. CDR1 is ENHRY, CDR2 SYGVKD, per germline. DNA for the CDR3: TGTGCCATCAGGGGGACAGGGGGTGAACGTGGCTACACCTTC. This sequence encodes CAIRGTGGERGYTF.

In regard to this clone: This sample includes further DNA sequences coding for the same CDR3. This sequence joins TRBV7-9 and TRBJ2-5; no reliable D call. Germline V lookup: CDR1 SEHNR, CDR2 FQNEAQ (reference sequence). V lost 6 bases and J lost 2, with 4 bases in between. This CDR3 comprises 11 residues. The CDR3 DNA reads as TGTGCCAGCAGTCTTCAAGAGACCCAGTACTTC. Translating gives CASSLQETQYF.

This clone was seen only a few times. The chain has TRBV6-5 and TRBJ1-6; 8 bases map to TRBD1. The CDR3 runs 15 residues. V was pared by 0 bases and J by 14 bases, with 9 bases of the junction left unmatched. Germline V gene lookup returns CDR1 MNHEY and CDR2 SVGAGI. Here the CDR3 DNA reads TGTGCCAGCAGTTACTCGGGACAGGATAGGATGTCCCTCCACTTT. Translated: CASSYSGQDRMSLHF.

This clone was found a few times. V usage is TRBV9 and J usage is TRBJ2-3; no clear D. Looked up from germline, CDR1 is SGDLS and CDR2 is YYNGEE. This CDR3 has 13 residues. Deletions cut 4 bases from V and 2 bases from J, with 8 bases between. CDR3 region: CASSHEFTDTQYF. In nucleotides, the CDR3 is TGTGCCAGCAGCCATGAGTTCACAGATACGCAGTATTTT.

The rearrangement links TRBV29-1 to TRBJ1-2, with 7 nucleotides matching TRBD1. Germline CDR1 reads SQVTM; CDR2 reads ANQGSEA. Trimming removed 4 bases from V and 7 bases from J; junction bases left unmatched: 12. The CDR3 contains 14 residues. For the CDR3, the DNA is TGCAGCGTTGCGGCGACAGGGTTTCTAGGTGGCTACACCTTC. This sequence encodes CSVAATGFLGGYTF.

This clone was found many times. The chain employs TRBV10-3 and TRBJ2-4; D gene uncertain. V dropped 7 bases and J dropped 0 bases, with 10 bases sitting between them. The CDR3 is 14 residues long. Per germline, CDR1 ENHRY and CDR2 SYGVKD. This CDR3 is CAIKPELAKNIQYF. The CDR3 nucleotides are TGTGCCATCAAGCCTGAACTAGCCAAAAACATTCAGTACTTC.

Many counts were recorded for this clone. The chain uses TRBV7-2 and TRBJ1-2, with no clear D. The CDR3 covers 12 residues. Germline CDR1 is SGHTA and CDR2 is FQGNSA. V was cut by 1 base and J by 8 bases, with 8 bases left in between. CDR3 loop: CASSLVPGGYTF. The CDR3 DNA follows: TGTGCCAGCAGCTTAGTTCCGGGAGGCTACACCTTC.

This clone was seen a few times. The chain joins TRBV30 to TRBJ2-7; 9 nucleotides align to TRBD1. The ends lost 5 bases at V and 6 bases at J; junction bases unmatched: 8. The CDR3 sequence is 13 residues long. Germline assignment: CDR1 GTSNPN and CDR2 SVGIG (reference sequence). This chain's CDR3 is CAWSGTGFREQYF. CDR3 coding DNA: TGTGCCTGGTCCGGGACAGGGTTTCGCGAGCAGTACTTC.

This clone was observed a few times. The V call is TRBV29-1, the J call TRBJ1-2; unclear D gene. Trimming took 4 bases from V and 8 from J, leaving 11 bases between them. The CDR3 has 11 amino acids. Germline V gives CDR1 SQVTM, CDR2 ANQGSEA. The CDR3 DNA is TGCAGCGTTGGTGGCCTGGAGGGCTACACCTTC. Protein: CSVGGLEGYTF.

The chain has TRBV5-1 and TRBJ2-1; D remains unclear. The CDR3 spans 14 residues. The ends were cut back, 1 base at V and 1 base at J, with 6 bases in the middle. Germline CDR1 is SGHRS and CDR2 is YFSETQ. DNA for the CDR3: TGCGCCAGCAGCTTGCCTAGTTCCTACAATGAGCAGTTCTTC. Its translation: CASSLPSSYNEQFF.

This clone came up a few times. V and J are TRBV4-1 and TRBJ1-4, with D possibly TRBD1 on 5 matching bases. Trimming pared 2 bases from V and 8 bases from J, leaving 9 bases between. This CDR3 is 13 amino acids long. Germline V gene sequence: CDR1 MGHRA, CDR2 YSYEKL. CDR3 sequence (DNA): TGCGCCAGCAGCCAATTGGGGCGAGAAAAACTGTTTTTT. Its translation is CASSQLGREKLFF.

The sample holds a few counts of this clone. Other DNA sequences from this sample encode an identical CDR3 as well. This sequence joins TRBV18 and TRBJ2-7; D is perhaps TRBD2 (6 bases). CDR1 is KGHSH and CDR2 is LQKENI in the germline V gene. The V end was cut by 3 bases, the J end by 5 bases, with 8 bases between. The CDR3 is made up of 12 amino acids. For the CDR3, the DNA is TGTGCCAGCTCACCGGAGGGAAACGAGCAGTACTTC. Translating gives CASSPEGNEQYF.

The rearrangement joins TRBV6-1 to TRBJ1-5; D unclear. Looked up from germline, CDR1 is MNHNS and CDR2 is SASEGT. The CDR3 extends over 14 amino acids. Trimming pared 6 bases from V and 7 bases from J, leaving 16 bases between. Here the CDR3 DNA reads TGTGCCAGCAGAGCCGCCCAACGAGACCAGCCCCAGCATTTT. Translating gives CASRAAQRDQPQHF.

This clone has a handful of counts. The genes are TRBV19 and TRBJ1-1, with D perhaps TRBD1 (6 bases). Looked up from germline, CDR1 is LNHDA and CDR2 is SQIVND (reference sequence). The V end was cut by 6 bases, the J end by 0 bases, with 14 bases between. The CDR3 extends over 15 amino acids. In nucleotides, the CDR3 is TGTGCCAGTAGGCCGGCGGACAGCTTGAACACTGAAGCTTTCTTT. This encodes CASRPADSLNTEAFF.

The rearrangement uses TRBV7-2 and TRBJ2-1, with TRBD2 matching over 8 bases. The CDR3 contains 15 residues. Per germline, CDR1 SGHTA and CDR2 FQGNSA. With V trimmed by 1 base and J by 5 bases, 4 bases remained unmatched. The CDR3 nucleotides are TGTGCCAGCAGCTTAGGGAGCGGGGGAAACAATGAGCAGTTCTTC. Its translation: CASSLGSGGNNEQFF.

This clone was recorded a few times. The J gene is TRBJ2-5, the V gene TRBV11-2, with D tentatively TRBD2 (6 bases). CDR3 length: 14 residues. CDR1 and CDR2 (germline): SGHAT, FQNNGV. The V gene lost 5 bases and the J gene lost 5 bases, with 15 bases spanning the gap. This CDR3 is CASSPIRGMETQYF. DNA of the CDR3: TGTGCCAGCAGCCCCATTCGGGGGATGGAGACCCAGTACTTC.

V gene TRBV11-2 combines with J gene TRBJ2-5; 10 bases match TRBD2. J gave up 4 bases and V 4 bases, and 3 bases lay outside the gene matches. Germline-derived CDR1 and CDR2 are SGHAT and FQNNGV. This CDR3 region has 14 residues. CDR3 in amino acids: CASSSRLAGETQYF. The CDR3, as DNA: TGTGCCAGCAGCTCCAGACTAGCGGGAGAGACCCAGTACTTC.

The V call is TRBV19, the J call TRBJ2-1, with TRBD2 identical over 7 bases. With V trimmed by 3 bases and J by 2 bases, 7 bases remained unmatched. This CDR3 has 16 residues. CDR1 is LNHDA, CDR2 SQIVND, per germline (reference sequence). The CDR3 loop reads CASSMAGGRTYNEQFF. The CDR3 coding sequence is TGTGCCAGTAGTATGGCCGGGGGGAGGACCTACAATGAGCAGTTCTTC. Full variable domain (rest looked up from reference TRBV19 and TRBJ2-1): DGGITQSPKYLFRKEGQNVTLSCEQNLNHDAMYWYRQDPGQGLRLIYYSQIVNDFQKGDIAEGYSVSREKKESFPLTVTSAQKNPTAFYLCASSMAGGRTYNEQFFGPGTRLTVL.

This clone was observed a few times. At the DNA level, this CDR3 is encoded by other sequences in the same sample as well. The V and J genes are TRBV27 and TRBJ2-6, with a tentative D call TRBD1 (5 bases). The CDR3 is 13 amino acids. V gave up 6 bases and J gave up 4 bases, with 7 bases separating them. CDR1 is MNHEY, CDR2 SMNVEV, per germline (reference sequence). CDR3 nucleotides: TGTGCCAGCAGAGGGGTCGGGGCCAACGTCCTGACTTTC. Its protein product is CASRGVGANVLTF.

V is TRBV5-4 and J is TRBJ1-4, with TRBD1 as a possible D gene (6 bases). The germline V and J ends were trimmed by 1 base and 5 bases, with 9 bases remaining between them. Germline CDR1 SGHNT, CDR2 YYREEE (reference sequence). The CDR3 consists of 14 residues. The CDR3 coding sequence is TGTGCCAGCAGCTTGACAGGGTTGAATGAAAAACTGTTTTTT. Protein: CASSLTGLNEKLFF.

This clone showed up just a few times. This chain links TRBV7-9 with TRBJ1-1; no clear D. CDR1 is SEHNR, CDR2 FQNEAQ, per germline (reference sequence). The V end lost 0 bases, the J end lost 8 bases, and 7 bases lay between the germline ends. This CDR3 region has 12 residues. CDR3 nucleotide sequence: TGTGCCAGCAGCTTAGCCGCGACAGAAGCTTTCTTT. Its translation is CASSLAATEAFF.

A note on this clone: Other DNA sequences in this sample translate to the same CDR3. The V gene is TRBV7-9, the J gene TRBJ1-1; no clear D. Germline V CDR1 and CDR2: SEHNR, FQNEAQ (reference sequence). The CDR3 consists of 11 residues. Trimming left V 6 bases short and J 3 bases short, with 5 bases between. This CDR3 is CASSLYTEAFF. The DNA for the CDR3 is TGTGCCAGCAGTCTCTACACTGAAGCTTTCTTT.

This chain connects TRBV29-1 to TRBJ2-3, with 11 bases matching TRBD1. This CDR3 contains 15 residues. V gave up 6 bases and J gave up 4 bases; unmatched junction bases: 9. The germline CDR1 and CDR2 sequences are SQVTM and ANQGSEA. CDR3 sequence reads: CSVTPGTGGSDTQYF. The CDR3 nucleotides are TGCAGCGTAACCCCCGGGACAGGGGGTTCAGATACGCAGTATTTT.

This rearrangement joins TRBV4-2 to TRBJ1-1; D is uncertain. The V end lost 0 bases, the J end lost 6 bases, and 14 bases lay between the germline ends. The CDR3 has 15 residues. CDR1 LGHNA and CDR2 YNFKEQ come from the germline V gene. CDR3 coding DNA: TGTGCCAGCAGCCAAGACGGAAGGCCTCGGGCTGAAGCTTTCTTT. It codes for CASSQDGRPRAEAFF.

CDR3 amino acids: CASSQEPSGGAGETQYF. The CDR3 DNA reads as TGCGCCAGCAGCCAAGAGCCTAGCGGGGGGGCCGGGGAGACCCAGTACTTC. The V call is TRBV4-3, the J call TRBJ2-5, with TRBD2 matching over 12 bases. The length of the CDR3 is 17 residues. J lost 5 bases, V lost 0 bases, and 7 bases had no gene match. CDR1 is LGHNA and CDR2 is YSLEER in the germline V gene.

This clone appeared a few times. The chain joins TRBV11-3 to TRBJ1-2; D not certain. The CDR3 spans 12 residues. Trimming shortened V by 4 bases and J by 7 bases, and 10 bases separated the two germline ends. Germline-derived CDR1 and CDR2 are SGHNT and YENEEA. The CDR3 region is CASSSTFGGYTF. The DNA of the CDR3 is TGTGCCAGCAGCTCAACTTTTGGTGGCTACACCTTC.

The J gene is TRBJ1-1, the V gene TRBV29-1; D possibly corresponds to TRBD1 (6 bases). V was shortened by 1 base and J by 2 bases, with 17 bases between the two germline ends. Germline loops: CDR1 SQVTM, CDR2 ANQGSEA. The CDR3 is 16 residues long. The CDR3 DNA reads TGCAGCGTTGAAGGGGTTGTGGGACACTCAAACACTGAAGCTTTCTTT. Protein sequence: CSVEGVVGHSNTEAFF.

This clone was detected ten times or more. The chain links TRBV4-3 to TRBJ2-1; perhaps D is TRBD1 or TRBD2 (5 bases each). V gave up 0 bases and J gave up 8 bases, with 11 bases separating them. Germline V lookup: CDR1 LGHNA, CDR2 YSLEER. CDR3 length equals 14 residues. The CDR3 nucleotides read TGCGCCAGCAGCCAAGAACGGGGCCGCGATGAGCAGTTCTTC. Translating it yields CASSQERGRDEQFF.